This T cell receptor (beta chain) emerged from a study of monozygotic twins with inflammatory bowel disease. A remark on this clonotype: The antigen remains undetermined.

Total RNA input per TCR library was roughly 3,800 ng. Each of TCRalpha and TCRbeta cDNA went through two nested PCRs, lasting approximately 17 and 9 cycles. TCRdb reworked the 5' RACE reads into one entry per CDR3 protein, no DNA. The repertoire table contains approximately 420,000 distinct CDR3 sequences. Study-wide findings and caveats: The study found lower TCRbeta diversity (inverse Simpson) in IBD patients than in healthy co-twins.

This CDR3 region has 14 residues. CDR1 SEHNR and CDR2 FQNEAQ come from the germline V gene (reference sequence). Every single donor had an approximately 2.5 ml blood sample drawn. The rearrangement links TRBV7-9 to TRBJ1-6; TCRdb lists TRBD1, though no DNA is available to test this call. The clonotype comes from a human donor with ulcerative colitis or Crohn's disease, or a healthy co-twin of an affected twin (not recorded which). Material: blood. CDR3 residues: CASNEGGYNSPLHF.